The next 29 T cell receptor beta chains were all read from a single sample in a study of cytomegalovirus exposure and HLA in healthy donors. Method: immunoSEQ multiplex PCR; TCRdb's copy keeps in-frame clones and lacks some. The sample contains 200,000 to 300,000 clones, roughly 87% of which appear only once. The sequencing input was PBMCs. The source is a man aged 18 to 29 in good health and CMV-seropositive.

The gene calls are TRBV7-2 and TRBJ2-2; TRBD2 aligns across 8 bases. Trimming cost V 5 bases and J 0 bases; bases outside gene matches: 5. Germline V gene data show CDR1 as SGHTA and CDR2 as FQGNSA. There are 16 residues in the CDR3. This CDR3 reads CASSPRGGANTGELFF. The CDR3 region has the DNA TGTGCCAGCAGCCCTCGGGGGGGCGCGAACACCGGGGAGCTGTTTTTT.

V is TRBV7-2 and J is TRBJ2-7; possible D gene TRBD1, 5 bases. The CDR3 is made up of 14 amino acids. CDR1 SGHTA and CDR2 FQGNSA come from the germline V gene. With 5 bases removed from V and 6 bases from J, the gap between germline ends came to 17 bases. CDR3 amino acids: CASSDRALQSEQYF. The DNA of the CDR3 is TGTGCCAGCAGCGACAGAGCACTCCAAAGCGAGCAGTACTTC. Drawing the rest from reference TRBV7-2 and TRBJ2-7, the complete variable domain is GAGVSQSPSNKVTEKGKDVELRCDPISGHTALYWYRQSLGQGLEFLIYFQGNSAPDKSGLPSDRFSAERTGGSVSTLTIQRTQQEDSAVYLCASSDRALQSEQYFGPGTRLTVT.

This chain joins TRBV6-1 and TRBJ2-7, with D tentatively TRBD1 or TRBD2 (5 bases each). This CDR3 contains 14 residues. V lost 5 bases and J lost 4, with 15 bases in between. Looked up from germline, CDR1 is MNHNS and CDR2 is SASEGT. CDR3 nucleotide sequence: TGTGCCAGCAGTATGGGGACCGGCCCGTACGAGCAGTACTTC. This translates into CASSMGTGPYEQYF.

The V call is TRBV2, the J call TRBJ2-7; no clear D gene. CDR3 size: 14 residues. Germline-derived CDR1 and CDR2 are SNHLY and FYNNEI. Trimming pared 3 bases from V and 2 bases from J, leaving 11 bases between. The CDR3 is CASSEQGLAYEQYF. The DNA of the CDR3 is TGTGCCAGCAGTGAGCAAGGGCTAGCCTACGAGCAGTACTTC.

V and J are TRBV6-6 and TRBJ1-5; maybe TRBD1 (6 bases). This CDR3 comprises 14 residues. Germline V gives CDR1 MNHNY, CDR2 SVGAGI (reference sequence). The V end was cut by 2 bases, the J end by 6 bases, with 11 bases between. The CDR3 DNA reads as TGTGCCAGCAGTTACAGGGGGTCTGGTCAGCCCCAGCATTTT. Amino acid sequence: CASSYRGSGQPQHF.

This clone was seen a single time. This chain's CDR3 is CASKVGGRTDTQYF. The CDR3 DNA sequence: TGTGCCAGTAAAGTCGGCGGCCGCACAGATACGCAGTATTTT. The chain has TRBV28 and TRBJ2-3; the D is unclear. Germline CDR1 reads MDHEN; CDR2 reads SYDVKM. The CDR3 runs 14 residues. Trimming took off 9 bases at V and 1 base at J, with 14 bases between the two ends.

This CDR3 is CASRLDSNYGYTF. The CDR3 DNA follows: TGTGCCAGCAGACTGGACAGCAACTATGGCTACACCTTC. V and J are TRBV6-1 and TRBJ1-2; tentatively, D is TRBD1 (6 bases). V lost 6 bases to trimming and J lost 2 bases, with 10 bases between them. This CDR3 has 13 amino acids. CDR1 and CDR2 (germline): MNHNS, SASEGT.

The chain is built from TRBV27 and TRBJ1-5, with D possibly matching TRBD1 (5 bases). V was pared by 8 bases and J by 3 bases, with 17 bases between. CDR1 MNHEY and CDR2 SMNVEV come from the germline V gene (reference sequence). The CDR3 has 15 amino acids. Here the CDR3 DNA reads TGTGCCAGCCGACCACTAACAGGTAACAATCAGCCCCAGCATTTT. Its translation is CASRPLTGNNQPQHF.

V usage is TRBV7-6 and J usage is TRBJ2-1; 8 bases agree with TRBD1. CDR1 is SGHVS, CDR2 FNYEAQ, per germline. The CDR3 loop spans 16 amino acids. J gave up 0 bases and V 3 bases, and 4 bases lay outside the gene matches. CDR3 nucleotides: TGTGCCAGCAGCTTCGGACAGGGAGGCTCCTACAATGAGCAGTTCTTC. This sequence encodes CASSFGQGGSYNEQFF.

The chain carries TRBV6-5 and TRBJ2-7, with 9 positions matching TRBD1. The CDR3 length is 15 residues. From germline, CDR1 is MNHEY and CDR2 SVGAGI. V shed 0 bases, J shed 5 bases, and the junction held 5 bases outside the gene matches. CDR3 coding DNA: TGTGCCAGCAGTTACTCGCCGGACAGGGGTAACGAGCAGTACTTC. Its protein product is CASSYSPDRGNEQYF.

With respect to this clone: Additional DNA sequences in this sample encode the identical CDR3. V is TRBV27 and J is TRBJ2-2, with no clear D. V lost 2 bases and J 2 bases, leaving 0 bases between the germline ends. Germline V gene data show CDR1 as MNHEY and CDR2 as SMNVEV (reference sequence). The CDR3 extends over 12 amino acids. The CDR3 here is CASSLNTGELFF. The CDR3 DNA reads TGTGCCAGCAGTTTAAACACCGGGGAGCTGTTTTTT.

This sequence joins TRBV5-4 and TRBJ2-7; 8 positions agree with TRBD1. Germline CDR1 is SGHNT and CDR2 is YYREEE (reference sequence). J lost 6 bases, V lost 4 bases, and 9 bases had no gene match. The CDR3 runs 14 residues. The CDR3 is CASSPRGQAIEQYF. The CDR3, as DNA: TGTGCCAGCAGCCCTCGGGGACAGGCAATCGAGCAGTACTTC.

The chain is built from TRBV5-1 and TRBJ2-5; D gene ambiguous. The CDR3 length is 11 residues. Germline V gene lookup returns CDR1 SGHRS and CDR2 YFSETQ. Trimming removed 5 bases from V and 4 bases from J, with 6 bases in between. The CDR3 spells CASRVGETQYF. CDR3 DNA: TGCGCCAGCAGGGTTGGAGAGACCCAGTACTTC.

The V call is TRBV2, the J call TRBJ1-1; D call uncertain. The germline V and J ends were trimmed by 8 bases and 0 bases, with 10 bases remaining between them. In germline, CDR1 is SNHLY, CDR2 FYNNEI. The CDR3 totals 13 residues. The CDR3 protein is CASGIGMNTEAFF. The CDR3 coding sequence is TGTGCCAGCGGTATCGGAATGAACACTGAAGCTTTCTTT.

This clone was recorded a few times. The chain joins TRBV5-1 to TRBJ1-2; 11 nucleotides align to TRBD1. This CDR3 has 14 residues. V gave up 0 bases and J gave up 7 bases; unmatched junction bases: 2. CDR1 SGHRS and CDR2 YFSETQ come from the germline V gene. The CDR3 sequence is CASSLGTGGGGYTF. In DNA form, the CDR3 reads TGCGCCAGCAGCTTGGGGACAGGGGGCGGTGGCTACACCTTC.

The CDR3 region has the DNA TGTGCCACCAGCAGAGGGGGCGGGACAACTAATGAAAAACTGTTTTTT. It codes for CATSRGGGTTNEKLFF. This sequence joins TRBV15 and TRBJ1-4, with D tentatively TRBD1 (5 bases). Trimming cost V 1 base and J 0 bases, with 9 bases left between them. The CDR3 runs to 16 residues. Germline V gene lookup returns CDR1 LNHNV and CDR2 YYDKDF (reference sequence).

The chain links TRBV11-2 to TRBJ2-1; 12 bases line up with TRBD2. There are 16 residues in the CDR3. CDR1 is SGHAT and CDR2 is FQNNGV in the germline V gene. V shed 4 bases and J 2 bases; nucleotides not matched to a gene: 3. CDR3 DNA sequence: TGTGCCAGCAGCTCGACTAGCGGGAGTGCCTACAATGAGCAGTTCTTC. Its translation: CASSSTSGSAYNEQFF. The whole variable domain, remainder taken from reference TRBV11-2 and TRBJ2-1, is EAGVAQSPRYKIIEKRQSVAFWCNPISGHATLYWYQQILGQGPKLLIQFQNNGVVDDSQLPKDRFSAERLKGVDSTLKIQPAKLEDSAVYLCASSSTSGSAYNEQFFGPGTRLTVL.

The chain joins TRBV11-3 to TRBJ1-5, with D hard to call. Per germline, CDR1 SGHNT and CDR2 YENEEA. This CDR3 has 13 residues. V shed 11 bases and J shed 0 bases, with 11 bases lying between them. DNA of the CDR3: TGTGCCCCAAGGTGGTATAGCAATCAGCCCCAGCATTTT. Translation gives CAPRWYSNQPQHF.

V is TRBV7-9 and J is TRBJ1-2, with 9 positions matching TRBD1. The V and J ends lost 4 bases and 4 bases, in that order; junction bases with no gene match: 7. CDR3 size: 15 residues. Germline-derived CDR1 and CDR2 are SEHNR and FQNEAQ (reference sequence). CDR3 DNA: TGTGCCAGCAGCTCTATCGGACAGGGGACCTATGGCTACACCTTC. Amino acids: CASSSIGQGTYGYTF.

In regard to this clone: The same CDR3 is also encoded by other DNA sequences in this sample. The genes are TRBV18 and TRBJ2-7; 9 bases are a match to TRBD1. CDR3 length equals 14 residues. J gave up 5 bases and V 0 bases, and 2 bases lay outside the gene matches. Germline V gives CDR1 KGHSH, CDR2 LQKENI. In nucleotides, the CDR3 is TGTGCCAGCTCACCACCGGGACAGGGTCACGAGCAGTACTTC. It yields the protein CASSPPGQGHEQYF.

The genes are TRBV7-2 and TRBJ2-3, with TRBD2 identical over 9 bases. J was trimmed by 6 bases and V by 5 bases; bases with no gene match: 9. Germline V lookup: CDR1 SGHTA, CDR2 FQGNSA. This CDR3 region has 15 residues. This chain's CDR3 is CASSPQRGASDTQYF. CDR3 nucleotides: TGTGCCAGCAGCCCACAGCGGGGGGCATCCGATACGCAGTATTTT.

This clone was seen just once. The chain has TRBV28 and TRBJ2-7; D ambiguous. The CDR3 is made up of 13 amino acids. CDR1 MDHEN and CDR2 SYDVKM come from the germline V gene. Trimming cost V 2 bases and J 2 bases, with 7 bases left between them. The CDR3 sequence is CASSLNPAYEQYF. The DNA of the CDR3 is TGTGCCAGCAGTTTAAACCCAGCCTACGAGCAGTACTTC.

The CDR3 DNA follows: TGTGCCAGCAGCTTGATGGGAGGGCCGGGGGAGCAGTACTTC. Translation gives CASSLMGGPGEQYF. The chain employs TRBV5-4 and TRBJ2-7; 7 nucleotides align to TRBD2. The CDR3 covers 14 residues. In germline, CDR1 is SGHNT, CDR2 YYREEE (reference sequence). With V trimmed by 1 base and J by 7 bases, 8 bases remained unmatched.

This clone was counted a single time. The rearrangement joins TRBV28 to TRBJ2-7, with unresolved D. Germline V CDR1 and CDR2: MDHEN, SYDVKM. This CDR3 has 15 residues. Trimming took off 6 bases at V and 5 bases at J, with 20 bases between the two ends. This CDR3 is CASRGPGLGFNEQYF. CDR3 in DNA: TGTGCCAGCAGAGGTCCCGGGCTAGGGTTCAACGAGCAGTACTTC.

This chain's CDR3 is CASSLYRGSYEQYF. The CDR3 DNA is TGTGCCAGCAGTTTATACAGGGGGTCCTACGAGCAGTACTTC. V usage is TRBV28 and J usage is TRBJ2-7; 8 bases map to TRBD1. The germline V gene has CDR1 MDHEN and CDR2 SYDVKM. CDR3 length: 14 amino acids. V trimming: 1 base; J trimming: 1 base; junction bases outside the gene matches: 0.

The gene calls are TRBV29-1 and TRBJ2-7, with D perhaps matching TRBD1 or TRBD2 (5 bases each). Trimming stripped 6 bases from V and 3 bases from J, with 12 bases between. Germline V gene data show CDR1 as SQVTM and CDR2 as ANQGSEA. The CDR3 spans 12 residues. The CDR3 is CSVKGRGYEQYF. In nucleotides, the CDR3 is TGCAGCGTAAAGGGACGGGGCTACGAGCAGTACTTC.

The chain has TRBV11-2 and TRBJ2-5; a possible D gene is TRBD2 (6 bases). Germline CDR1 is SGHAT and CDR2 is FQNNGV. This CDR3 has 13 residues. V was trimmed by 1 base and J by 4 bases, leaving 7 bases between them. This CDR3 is CASSLGGAETQYF. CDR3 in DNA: TGTGCCAGCAGCTTAGGCGGGGCAGAGACCCAGTACTTC.

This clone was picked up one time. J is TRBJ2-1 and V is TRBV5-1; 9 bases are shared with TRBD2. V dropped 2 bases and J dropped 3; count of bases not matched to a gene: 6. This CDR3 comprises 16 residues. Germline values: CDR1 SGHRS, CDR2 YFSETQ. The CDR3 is CASSFEGLALYNEQFF. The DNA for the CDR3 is TGCGCCAGCAGCTTCGAGGGACTAGCTCTCTACAATGAGCAGTTCTTC.

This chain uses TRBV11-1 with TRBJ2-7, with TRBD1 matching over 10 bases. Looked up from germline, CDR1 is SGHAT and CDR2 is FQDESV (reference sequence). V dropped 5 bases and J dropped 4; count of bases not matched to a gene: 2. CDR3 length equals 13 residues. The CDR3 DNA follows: TGTGCCAGCAGCCCGGGACAGGGGTACGAGCAGTACTTC. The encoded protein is CASSPGQGYEQYF. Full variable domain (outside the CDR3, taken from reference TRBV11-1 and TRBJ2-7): EAEVAQSPRYKITEKSQAVAFWCDPISGHATLYWYRQILGQGPELLVQFQDESVVDDSQLPKDRFSAERLKGVDSTLKIQPAELGDSAMYLCASSPGQGYEQYFGPGTRLTVT.